Below, 26 T cell receptor beta chains from the same sample are listed, as sequenced in a study of cytomegalovirus exposure and HLA in healthy donors. Amplification used 60 Vbeta primers and 13 Jbeta primers. Sequencing was performed with immunoSEQ multiplex PCR; in TCRdb, only in-frame clones are kept and a portion is missing. This table holds fewer than 350,000 clones, 70% to 90% found once. What was sequenced was PBMCs. The receptors were gathered from a woman younger than 30 in good health and CMV-seronegative.

The chain is built from TRBV14 and TRBJ2-3; D perhaps matches TRBD1 (6 bases). The CDR3 contains 14 residues. CDR1 is SGHDN and CDR2 is FVKESK in the germline V gene. The V end lost 1 base, the J end lost 6 bases, and 11 bases lay between the germline ends. The CDR3 loop reads CASSQVGGVDTQYF. For the CDR3, the DNA is TGTGCCAGCAGCCAAGTAGGGGGAGTGGATACGCAGTATTTT. Using reference TRBV14 and TRBJ2-3 for the parts outside the CDR3, the full variable domain is EAGVTQFPSHSVIEKGQTVTLRCDPISGHDNLYWYRRVMGKEIKFLLHFVKESKQDESGMPNNRFLAERTGGTYSTLKVQPAELEDSGVYFCASSQVGGVDTQYFGPGTRLTVL.

This clone was found once. This sequence joins TRBV18 and TRBJ2-7; 9 bases fit TRBD2. Germline V gene lookup returns CDR1 KGHSH and CDR2 LQKENI. The CDR3 runs 15 residues. V was pared by 1 base and J by 4 bases, with 5 bases of the junction left unmatched. The CDR3 DNA reads as TGTGCCAGCTCACCACTCCTAGCGGGGACATACGAGCAGTACTTC. This gives the protein CASSPLLAGTYEQYF.

V and J are TRBV7-2 and TRBJ1-2; D remains ambiguous. V shed 8 bases and J shed 1 base, with 17 bases lying between them. Germline V CDR1 and CDR2: SGHTA, FQGNSA. This CDR3 is built from 15 residues. CDR3 sequence reads: CASSLPGDVNYGYTF. CDR3 nucleotides: TGTGCCAGCTCCCTTCCGGGAGACGTTAACTATGGCTACACCTTC.

This chain connects TRBV20-1 to TRBJ2-7; 9 bases are a match to TRBD2. V shed 6 bases, J shed 5 bases, and the junction held 2 bases outside the gene matches. The CDR3 has 11 amino acids. CDR1 and CDR2 (germline): DFQATT, SNEGSKA (reference sequence). The CDR3 coding sequence is TGCAGTGCATTAGCGGGGGACGAGCAGTACTTC. This sequence encodes CSALAGDEQYF.

This clone was detected only once. The chain links TRBV6-5 to TRBJ1-6; no clear D gene. Germline V gene sequence: CDR1 MNHEY, CDR2 SVGAGI. V dropped 6 bases and J dropped 9 bases, with 15 bases sitting between them. This CDR3 is built from 14 residues. The CDR3 sequence: CASSPSGFSSPLHF. CDR3 sequence (DNA): TGTGCCAGCAGCCCGAGCGGCTTCTCTTCACCCCTCCACTTT.

The J gene is TRBJ2-1, the V gene TRBV14, with 9 nucleotides matching TRBD1. Trimming cost V 4 bases and J 0 bases; bases outside gene matches: 4. CDR1 and CDR2 (germline): SGHDN, FVKESK. The CDR3 is made up of 16 amino acids. CDR3 in DNA: TGTGCCAGCAGCCCGCTACAGGGGGCCTCCTACAATGAGCAGTTCTTC. This translates into CASSPLQGASYNEQFF.

CDR3 in DNA: TGTGCCAGCAGCTCCCCCAGGAGGACAGGCTTTTTGAACACCGGGGAGCTGTTTTTT. This sequence encodes CASSSPRRTGFLNTGELFF. The rearrangement joins TRBV7-9 to TRBJ2-2, with 7 bases matching TRBD1. Per germline, CDR1 SEHNR and CDR2 FQNEAQ (reference sequence). The V gene end was trimmed by 4 bases and the J gene end by 1 base; junction bases not matched to a gene: 15. This CDR3 has 19 amino acids.

The chain couples TRBV2 to TRBJ2-1; 9 nucleotides match TRBD2. There are 14 residues in the CDR3. The junction had 9 bases not matched to a gene; V was cut back by 9 bases and J by 6 bases. The V gene's germline CDR1 is SNHLY and CDR2 FYNNEI. In DNA form, the CDR3 reads TGTGCCAGTGACTCCGGGACTAGCTTCAATGAGCAGTTCTTC. As protein: CASDSGTSFNEQFF.

The chain links TRBV6-4 to TRBJ1-1; D gene uncertain. The CDR3 runs 15 residues. The V end lost 2 bases, the J end lost 3 bases, and 13 bases lay between the germline ends. Germline CDR1 is MRHNA and CDR2 is SNTAGT. The CDR3 loop is CASSDPRGWDTEAFF. CDR3 DNA sequence: TGTGCCAGCAGTGACCCGCGAGGGTGGGACACTGAAGCTTTCTTT.

V usage is TRBV6-5 and J usage is TRBJ1-1; D not resolved. The CDR3 is made up of 13 amino acids. In germline, CDR1 is MNHEY, CDR2 SVGAGI. V shed 7 bases and J shed 0 bases, with 9 bases lying between them. Written as DNA, the CDR3 is TGTGCCAGCAAGCCCCCCTTGAACACTGAAGCTTTCTTT. Protein product: CASKPPLNTEAFF.

The chain recombines TRBV6-1 with TRBJ2-6, with 7 bases lining up with TRBD1. Trimming removed 2 bases from V and 0 bases from J; junction bases left unmatched: 10. The CDR3 has 19 amino acids. Germline values: CDR1 MNHNS, CDR2 SASEGT. CDR3 DNA: TGTGCCAGCAGTGAACCTCCTGGGACAGTTATCTCTGGGGCCAACGTCCTGACTTTC. Its translation: CASSEPPGTVISGANVLTF.

This chain connects TRBV10-3 to TRBJ1-5; a possible D gene is TRBD1 (6 bases). Deletions cut 11 bases from V and 3 bases from J, with 14 bases between. Germline CDR1 ENHRY, CDR2 SYGVKD. This CDR3 has 13 amino acids. CDR3 amino acids: CAAQQGPNQPQHF. The CDR3 region has the DNA TGTGCCGCCCAACAGGGACCCAATCAGCCCCAGCATTTT.

V usage is TRBV6-5 and J usage is TRBJ1-2; tentative D call: TRBD1 (5 bases). V shed 0 bases and J shed 6 bases, with 11 bases lying between them. Looked up from germline, CDR1 is MNHEY and CDR2 is SVGAGI. The CDR3 consists of 14 residues. The CDR3: CASSYSMGLDGYTF. DNA for the CDR3: TGTGCCAGCAGTTACTCGATGGGGCTGGATGGCTACACCTTC.

The rearrangement joins TRBV2 to TRBJ2-3; D possibly corresponds to TRBD1 (5 bases). The CDR3 has 16 amino acids. V lost 6 bases and J lost 1, with 17 bases in between. Looked up from germline, CDR1 is SNHLY and CDR2 is FYNNEI. The CDR3 bases are TGTGCCAGCAGGACTTTCGTGGGGCTGCGCACAGATACGCAGTATTTT. Translation gives CASRTFVGLRTDTQYF.

The count of this clone is one. The chain joins TRBV2 to TRBJ1-5, with 7 bases that match TRBD1. CDR3 length: 16 residues. Germline V gene sequence: CDR1 SNHLY, CDR2 FYNNEI. Unmatched junction bases numbered 11, after V lost 4 bases and J lost 5 bases. CDR3 nucleotide sequence: TGTGCCAGCAGTGGAGGCAGGGGGGATTCAGATCAGCCCCAGCATTTT. This translates into CASSGGRGDSDQPQHF.

This clone was seen just once. The chain recombines TRBV27 with TRBJ2-7; unclear D gene. This CDR3 spans 14 amino acids. Germline V gives CDR1 MNHEY, CDR2 SMNVEV (reference sequence). Trimming pared 8 bases from V and 1 base from J, leaving 15 bases between. The CDR3 nucleotides read TGTGCCAGCCGTCCGACGGGTTTGTCCTACGAGCAGTACTTC. The encoded protein is CASRPTGLSYEQYF.

The CDR3 is CAISEGTGINQPQHF. Written as DNA, the CDR3 is TGTGCCATCAGTGAGGGGACAGGGATTAATCAGCCCCAGCATTTT. V is TRBV10-3 and J is TRBJ1-5; 9 bases line up with TRBD1. V shed 2 bases and J 4 bases; nucleotides not matched to a gene: 3. Germline values: CDR1 ENHRY, CDR2 SYGVKD. The CDR3 consists of 15 residues.

This clone has just a few counts. V usage is TRBV4-1 and J usage is TRBJ2-7; the match to TRBD1 covers 7 bases. The germline V gene has CDR1 MGHRA and CDR2 YSYEKL. V gave up 2 bases and J gave up 7 bases; unmatched junction bases: 8. This CDR3 spans 14 amino acids. The CDR3 here is CASSQNDRVGEQYF. In DNA, the CDR3 is TGCGCCAGCAGCCAAAACGACAGGGTCGGGGAGCAGTACTTC.

This clone came up once. This chain joins TRBV2 and TRBJ2-3, with 11 bases lining up with TRBD2. Looked up from germline, CDR1 is SNHLY and CDR2 is FYNNEI. The V gene end was trimmed by 4 bases and the J gene end by 2 bases; junction bases not matched to a gene: 2. The CDR3 is made up of 15 amino acids. The CDR3 sequence is CASSVAGGFTDTQYF. In DNA form, the CDR3 reads TGTGCCAGCAGTGTAGCGGGGGGGTTCACAGATACGCAGTATTTT.

The rearrangement joins TRBV2 to TRBJ2-3; 8 bases agree with TRBD2. CDR1 and CDR2 (germline): SNHLY, FYNNEI. J lost 8 bases, V lost 5 bases, and 15 bases had no gene match. The CDR3 loop spans 16 amino acids. The CDR3 protein is CASSLQPGLVVATQYF. Written as DNA, the CDR3 is TGTGCCAGCAGTCTACAGCCGGGACTAGTCGTGGCTACGCAGTATTTT.

The V and J genes are TRBV2 and TRBJ2-2; perhaps TRBD2 as D (5 bases). CDR1 SNHLY and CDR2 FYNNEI come from the germline V gene. This CDR3 is built from 13 residues. V was trimmed by 9 bases and J by 1 base, leaving 9 bases between them. CDR3 nucleotide sequence: TGTGCCAGGGACGGAGGGAACACCGGGGAGCTGTTTTTT. This encodes CARDGGNTGELFF.

The chain combines TRBV27 with TRBJ2-7, with TRBD1 matching over 10 bases. The CDR3 consists of 14 residues. Germline CDR1 MNHEY, CDR2 SMNVEV (reference sequence). Trimming removed 5 bases from V and 3 bases from J; junction bases left unmatched: 4. The CDR3 spells CASSNGQGDYEQYF. CDR3 nucleotide sequence: TGTGCCAGCAGTAACGGACAGGGGGACTACGAGCAGTACTTC.

CDR3 nucleotide sequence: TGCGCCAGCAGTAATGAGGGCTCCTATAATTCACCCCTCCACTTT. This gives the protein CASSNEGSYNSPLHF. The chain links TRBV5-1 to TRBJ1-6; no definite D call. CDR3 size: 15 residues. Looked up from germline, CDR1 is SGHRS and CDR2 is YFSETQ. V lost 5 bases, J lost 0 bases, and 9 bases lay in between.

The rearrangement uses TRBV6-1 and TRBJ1-6; D possibly corresponds to TRBD1 (6 bases). Looked up from germline, CDR1 is MNHNS and CDR2 is SASEGT. The CDR3 covers 15 residues. V was pared by 3 bases and J by 10 bases, with 16 bases between. DNA for the CDR3: TGTGCCAGCAGTGATACGTGGGGGCTTCTATCACCCCTCCACTTT. Amino acid sequence: CASSDTWGLLSPLHF.

The count of this clone is one. This chain connects TRBV10-2 to TRBJ2-3; 9 bases are a match to TRBD2. The ends lost 3 bases at V and 2 bases at J; junction bases unmatched: 18. Germline lookup yields CDR1 WSHSY and CDR2 SAAADI. The CDR3 length is 20 residues. DNA for the CDR3: TGCGCCAGCAGTGAAGGGGCAAGCGGGGGGCTGAATGGTTTCACAGATACGCAGTATTTT. Translation gives CASSEGASGGLNGFTDTQYF.

Note on this clone: Other DNA sequences in the sample encode the same CDR3. The chain recombines TRBV5-1 with TRBJ1-1; tentative D call: TRBD1 (5 bases). The CDR3 has 14 amino acids. Trimming pared 0 bases from V and 1 base from J, leaving 7 bases between. The germline gives CDR1 SGHRS, CDR2 YFSETQ. The CDR3 region has the DNA TGCGCCAGCAGCTTGGGCGGACAGAACACTGAAGCTTTCTTT. Amino acids: CASSLGGQNTEAFF. Complete variable domain (other parts from reference TRBV5-1 and TRBJ1-1): KAGVTQTPRYLIKTRGQQVTLSCSPISGHRSVSWYQQTPGQGLQFLFEYFSETQRNKGNFPGRFSGRQFSNSRSEMNVSTLELGDSALYLCASSLGGQNTEAFFGQGTRLTVV.